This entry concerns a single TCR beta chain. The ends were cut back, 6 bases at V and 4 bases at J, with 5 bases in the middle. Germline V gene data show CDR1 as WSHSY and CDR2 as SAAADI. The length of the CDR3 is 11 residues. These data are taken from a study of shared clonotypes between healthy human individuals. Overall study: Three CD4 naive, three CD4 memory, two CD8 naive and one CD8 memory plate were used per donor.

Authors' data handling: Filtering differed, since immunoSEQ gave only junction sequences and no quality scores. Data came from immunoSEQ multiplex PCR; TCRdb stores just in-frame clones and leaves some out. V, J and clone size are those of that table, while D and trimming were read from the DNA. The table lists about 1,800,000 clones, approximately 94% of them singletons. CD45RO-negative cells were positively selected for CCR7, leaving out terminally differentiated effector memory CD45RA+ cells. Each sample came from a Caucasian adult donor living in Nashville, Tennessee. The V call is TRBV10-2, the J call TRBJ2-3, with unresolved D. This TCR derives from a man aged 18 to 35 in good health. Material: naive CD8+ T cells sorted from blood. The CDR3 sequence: CASRGSDTQYF. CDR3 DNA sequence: TGCGCCAGCAGAGGTTCAGATACGCAGTATTTT.